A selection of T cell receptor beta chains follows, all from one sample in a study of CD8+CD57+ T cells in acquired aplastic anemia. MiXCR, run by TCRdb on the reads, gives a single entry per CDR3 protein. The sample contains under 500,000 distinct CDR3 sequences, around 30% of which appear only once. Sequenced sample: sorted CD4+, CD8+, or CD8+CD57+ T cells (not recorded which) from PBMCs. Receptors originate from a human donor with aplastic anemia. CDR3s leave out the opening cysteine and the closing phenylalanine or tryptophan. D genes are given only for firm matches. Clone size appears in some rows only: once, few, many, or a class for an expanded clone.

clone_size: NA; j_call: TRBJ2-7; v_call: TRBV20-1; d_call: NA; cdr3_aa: SARGDTSYEQY
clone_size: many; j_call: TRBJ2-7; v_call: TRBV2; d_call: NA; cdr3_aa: ASNRAEGSYEQY
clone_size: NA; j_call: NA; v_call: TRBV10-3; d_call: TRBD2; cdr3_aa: ASSYRLAVLNEQF
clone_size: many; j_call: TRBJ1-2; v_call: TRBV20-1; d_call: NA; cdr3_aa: SAREGYGYT
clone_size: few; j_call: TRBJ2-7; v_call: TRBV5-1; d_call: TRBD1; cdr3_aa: ASRRTGGAVDEQY
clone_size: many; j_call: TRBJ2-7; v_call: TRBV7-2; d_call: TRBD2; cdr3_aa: ASSLAVAGGTYEQY
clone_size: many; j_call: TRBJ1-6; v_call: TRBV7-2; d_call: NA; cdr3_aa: ASSFGGRESGPPLH
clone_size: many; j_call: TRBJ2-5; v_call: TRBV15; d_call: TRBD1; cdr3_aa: ATSKGQGQETQY
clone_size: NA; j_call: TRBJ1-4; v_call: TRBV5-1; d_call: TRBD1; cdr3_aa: ASSLAQGAPFNEKLF
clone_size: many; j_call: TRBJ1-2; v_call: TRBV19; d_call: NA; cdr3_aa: ASSRGTKLNYGYT
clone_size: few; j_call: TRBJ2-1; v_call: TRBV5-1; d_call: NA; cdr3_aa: ASSLMGSYNEQF
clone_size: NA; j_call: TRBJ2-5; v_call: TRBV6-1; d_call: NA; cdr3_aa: ASSEVTGGPAQY
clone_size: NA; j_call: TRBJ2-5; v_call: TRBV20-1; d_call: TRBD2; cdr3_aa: SAGAGGQGTQY
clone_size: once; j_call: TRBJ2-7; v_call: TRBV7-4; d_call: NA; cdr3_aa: ASSTDTSYEQY
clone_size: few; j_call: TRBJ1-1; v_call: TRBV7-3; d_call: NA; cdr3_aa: ASSLKSNTEAF
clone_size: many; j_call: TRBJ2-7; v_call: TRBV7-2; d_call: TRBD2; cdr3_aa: ASSLVGLGPYEQY
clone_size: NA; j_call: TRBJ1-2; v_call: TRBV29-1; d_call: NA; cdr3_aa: SQGETGYGYT
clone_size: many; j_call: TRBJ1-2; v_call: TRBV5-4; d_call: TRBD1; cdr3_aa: ASRSGQEFNYGYT
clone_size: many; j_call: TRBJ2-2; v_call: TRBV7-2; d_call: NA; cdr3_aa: ASSLQGGELF
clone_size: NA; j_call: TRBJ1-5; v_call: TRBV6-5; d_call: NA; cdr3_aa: ASSSIKEIKRGQPQH
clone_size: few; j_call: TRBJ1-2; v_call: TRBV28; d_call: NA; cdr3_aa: ASSLSSGTHYGYT
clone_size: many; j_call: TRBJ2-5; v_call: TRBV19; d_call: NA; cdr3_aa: ASSMRREETQY
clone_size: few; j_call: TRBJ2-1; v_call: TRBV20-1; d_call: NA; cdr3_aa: SARRLLDSYNEQF
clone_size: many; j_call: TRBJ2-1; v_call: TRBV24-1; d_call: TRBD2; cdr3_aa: ATSDGTSGRTSYNEQF
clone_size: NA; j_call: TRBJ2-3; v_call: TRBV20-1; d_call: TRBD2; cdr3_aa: SARGPTSGHTDTQY
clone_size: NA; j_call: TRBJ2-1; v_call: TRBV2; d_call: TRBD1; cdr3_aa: ASSSTGAYEQF
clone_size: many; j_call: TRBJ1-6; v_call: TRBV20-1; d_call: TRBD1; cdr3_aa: SARETGANSPLH
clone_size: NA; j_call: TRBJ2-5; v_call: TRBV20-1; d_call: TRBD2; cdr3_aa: SPRSGAQETQY
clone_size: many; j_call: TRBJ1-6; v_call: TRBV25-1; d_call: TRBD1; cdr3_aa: ASSVWDRRLRSPLH